This paragraph reports one T cell receptor (beta chain). The target of this receptor is not known. The junction shows a germline mismatch at one end, possibly a read error. Stable Graves' hyperthyroidism was defined as no progression to ophthalmopathy during 18 months of follow-up. Hyperthyroidism patients were newly diagnosed, had a disease duration of under 2 months, and were aged 18 to 65 years. Exclusion was applied to patients with uncontrolled infections, other autoimmune diseases, pregnancy or lactation. Diagnoses were established on the basis of clinical symptoms, serum thyroxine and TRAb, thyroid ultrasound, and orbital computed tomography. Total RNA was extracted with Trizol reagent, and quality was checked on an Agilent 2100 Bioanalyzer. The TCR beta CDR3 regions were amplified from RNA transcripts. For the first round of RT-PCR on the TCR CDR3, the HTBI primer set was used together with the Qiagen OneStep RT-PCR kit. A second multiplex PCR round built the libraries, followed by size selection and purification. The libraries were sequenced on an Illumina HiSeq2000 using paired-end 100 bp reads. The published analysis was carried out like this. SOAPnuke was used to process the raw data, throwing out any read that contained adapters or uncalled bases, had a mean Phred below 15, or lacked an exact constant-primer or identifier match. COPE v1.2.5 was used to merge the high-quality paired reads, and each unique nucleotide sequence was defined as a clonotype. MiTCR v1.1 was used to align the clonotypes against IMGT TRBV, TRBD and TRBJ reference segments. The analysis included only V-J combinations with a frequency above 0.0001, which together covered approximately 99% of the repertoires. The TCS score was defined as F50 (clonal expansion) divided by E x V (chaos), with BLOSUM62-based TCRdist calculated between CDR3 peptides within each V-J. Welch's t-statistics and random forest reduced roughly 530 V-J features to some 14, which were used in a naive Bayes classifier (R e1071). Thyroid-blood repertoire similarity was quantified with the Morisita-Horn index. TCRdb's own reprocessing of the public reads used fastp at Q25 and MiXCR and kept productive beta chains. Every CDR3 protein is listed once, alongside the most common genes and DNA of its rows. These V and J calls rely on TCRdb rather than the paper's analysis. The sample table shows 500,000 to 750,000 distinct CDR3 sequences, and about half are seen once. The ten largest account for more than 7.5% of the sample.

The sample is drawn from a study of T cells in Graves' hyperthyroidism and ophthalmopathy (dated by TCRdb to 2018 to 2020). Looking at the study overall: A discovery cohort of approximately 100 patients, fewer than 50 with Graves' ophthalmopathy and 57 with stable Graves' hyperthyroidism, was used to find distinguishing TCR V-J signatures. Prospective prediction of ophthalmopathy was tested in an independent validation cohort consisting of fewer than 20 hyperthyroidism patients and some 15 patients who later progressed to ophthalmopathy. For training and testing, the 100 or so patients in the discovery cohort were randomly divided in a 7:3 ratio. In addition, the study compared T-cell repertoires in thyroid tissue and in blood from over 5 Graves' hyperthyroidism patients. Following sampling, methimazole starting at 30 mg daily was given to hyperthyroidism patients, and high-dose intravenous methylprednisolone was given to ophthalmopathy patients. The paper reports TCR Vbeta CDR3 sequencing of some 140 peripheral blood samples: 43 ophthalmopathy, under 80 hyperthyroidism and some 17 progressor patients.

Study-wide findings and limitations: Most expanded thyroid clonotypes (frequency above 0.001) were also found in blood, which suggests that blood repertoires may mirror thyroid immune responses. A model built on a 13 V-J signature distinguished ophthalmopathy from stable hyperthyroidism, reaching roughly 88% sensitivity and approximately 81% specificity in cross-validation and 80%/75% in testing. During validation, the model predicted progression to ophthalmopathy a median of around 7 months ahead of onset, with almost 71% sensitivity and under 85% specificity. Sample size was not statistically predetermined, and blinding of investigators to group allocation was not performed.

The receptor was isolated from a woman aged 18-30 years with Graves' hyperthyroidism. The sequencing sample was made of peripheral blood or thyroid tissue (not recorded which).

The CDR3 loop reads CASGQRQGNYGYIF. At the DNA level, the sequence is TGTGCTAGTGGCCAGAGACAGGGAAACTATGGCTACATCTTC. The chain is encoded by TRBV12-5 joined to TRBJ1-2; TRBD1 agrees with 7 junctional bases. The CDR3 contains 14 residues, cysteine and phenylalanine counted. Of all the DNA, just the CDR3 is kept, 42 bases in frame from base 1. CDR1 and CDR2 are read off the germline V gene as LGHNT and FRNRAP. Beyond the CDR3, the reference TRBV12-5 and TRBJ1-2 genes provide the residues; the full variable domain reads: DARVTQTPRHKVTEMGQEVTMRCQPILGHNTVFWYRQTMMQGLELLAYFRNRAPLDDSGMPKDRFSAEMPDATLATLKIQPSEPRDSAVYFCASGQRQGNYGYIFGSGTRLTVV.